The rows below give T cell receptor beta chains drawn from one sample of a study of blood T cells in healthy people across ages. MiXCR was run by TCRdb on the 5' RACE reads, yielding one entry per CDR3 protein. The sample records over 950,000 distinct CDR3 sequences, roughly 51% being singletons. The sequenced sample was blood. These receptors were obtained from a woman between 55 and 75 years old in good health. Both conserved end residues are part of each CDR3. A D gene is named only where the DNA matches it firmly. Rows give clone size only sometimes, using once, few, many, or a class for an expanded clone.

14 TRBJ1-5 NA TRBV9 NA TGTGCCAGCAGCGAGGGACACACACCGGGGCCCCAGCATTTT CASSEGHTPGPQHF
12 TRBJ2-7 NA TRBV20-1 NA TGCAGTGCTTTCCAAGACTACAATGAGCAGTACTTC CSAFQDYNEQYF
14 TRBJ1-4 NA TRBV27 few TGTGCCAGCAGTCTAAGAGGGGACGCAGAAAAACTGTTTTTT CASSLRGDAEKLFF
18 TRBJ1-5 TRBD1 TRBV10-3 NA TGTGCCATCAGTGGGAGCGGGGGGACAGGTCCCTACGATCAGCCCCAGCATTTT CAISGSGGTGPYDQPQHF
14 TRBJ1-4 TRBD1 TRBV10-3 few TGTGCCATCAGTGAAGGGACAGGGAGTGAAAAACTGTTTTTT CAISEGTGSEKLFF
13 TRBJ1-2 NA TRBV18 NA TGTGCCAGCTCGCCCGAAGACGGCCATGGCTACACCTTC CASSPEDGHGYTF
14 TRBJ2-7 TRBD2 TRBV5-4 NA TGTGCCAGCAGCTCGGGACTATCCTTGGGCGAGCAGTACTTC CASSSGLSLGEQYF
12 TRBJ2-6 NA TRBV29-1 once TGCAGCGTTAACCAGGGGGCCAACGTCCTGACTTTC CSVNQGANVLTF
16 TRBJ2-7 NA TRBV4-1 NA TGCGCCAGCAGCCAAGTTTTTCGGAAAAGGAATCACGAGCAGTACTTC CASSQVFRKRNHEQYF
13 TRBJ1-5 NA TRBV2 NA TGTGCCAGCAGTGCCAGGCTCAATCAGCCCCAGCATTTT CASSARLNQPQHF
13 TRBJ2-3 NA TRBV29-1 few TGCAGCGTTGAAGGACAGGTAGCGGATACGCAGTATTTT CSVEGQVADTQYF
11 TRBJ2-5 NA TRBV29-1 few TGCAGCCTCCCCTGGGGCGAGACCCAGTACTTC CSLPWGETQYF
15 TRBJ1-2 NA TRBV10-3 NA TGTGCCATCAGCGGGTTGGGAAGGGATCACTATGGCTACACCTTC CAISGLGRDHYGYTF
12 TRBJ2-3 NA TRBV2 few TGTGCCAGCGTCAGACTGGGAGATACGCAGTATTTT CASVRLGDTQYF
14 TRBJ2-3 TRBD2 TRBV7-8 NA TGTGCCAGCACGAGCGGGGGGGCCACAGATACGCAGTATTTT CASTSGGATDTQYF
13 TRBJ2-7 TRBD1 TRBV20-1 NA TGCAGTGCTAGTTACAGGGGCTTCTACGAGCAGTACTTC CSASYRGFYEQYF
11 TRBJ1-3 NA TRBV29-1 NA TGCAGCGCTGTGATGGGAAACACCATATATTTT CSAVMGNTIYF
16 TRBJ2-7 NA TRBV5-1 NA TGCGCCAGCAGCTTGAGAGAGCCATATCGACGTTACGAGCAGTACTTC CASSLREPYRRYEQYF
14 TRBJ2-3 TRBD1 TRBV29-1 few TGCAGCGTGGGTCCGGGACAGCGGACAGATACGCAGTATTTT CSVGPGQRTDTQYF
13 TRBJ2-5 NA TRBV30 NA TGTGCCTGGAGCGCGGAAGTCCAAGAGACCCAGTACTTC CAWSAEVQETQYF
14 TRBJ2-3 NA TRBV7-9 NA TGTGCCAGCAGCACAAAGAATCGGTCAGATACGCAGTATTTT CASSTKNRSDTQYF
11 TRBJ1-1 NA TRBV5-5 NA TGTGCCAACAGCTTTGGGGGGGAAGCTTTCTTT CANSFGGEAFF
16 TRBJ2-7 TRBD2 TRBV5-1 NA TGCGCCAGCAGCTTGGTTGTCCTAGCGGGATCCTACGAGCAGTACTTC CASSLVVLAGSYEQYF
16 TRBJ2-1 TRBD2 TRBV20-1 NA TGCAGTGCTAGTCACCAAGCGGGGAGCTCCTACAATGAGCAGTTCTTC CSASHQAGSSYNEQFF
18 TRBJ2-7 TRBD2 TRBV4-2 once TGTGCCAGCAGCCAAGAAGGCAGCGGGAGGGCGAGCTCCTACGAGCAGTACTTC CASSQEGSGRASSYEQYF
14 TRBJ2-5 TRBD2 TRBV29-1 few TGCAGCGTTGCGGGACTAGCGGATTGGGAGACCCAGTACTTC CSVAGLADWETQYF
15 TRBJ2-1 TRBD1 TRBV2 NA TGTGCCAGCACTCGACAGGGCGTAAACCAAGAGACCCAGTTCTTC CASTRQGVNQETQFF
15 TRBJ2-1 NA TRBV28 NA TGTGCCAGCCTCCCCACCACATTCGAAAACACTGAGCAGTTCTTC CASLPTTFENTEQFF
14 TRBJ2-3 NA TRBV28 NA TGTGCCAGCAGTTGGGCAGACTCCACAGATACGCAGTATTTT CASSWADSTDTQYF
15 TRBJ2-7 NA TRBV3-1 NA TGTGCCAGCAGCCTCCGGGGCAGGTCATCCTACGAGCAGTACTTC CASSLRGRSSYEQYF
14 TRBJ2-1 TRBD2 TRBV20-1 NA TGCAGTGCGAGACTAGCGGGACCCTACAATGAGCAGTTCTTC CSARLAGPYNEQFF
14 TRBJ2-7 NA TRBV12-3/TRBV12-4 once TGTGCCAGCAGTTTAGATCCTGGCCGCTACGAGCAGTACTTC CASSLDPGRYEQYF
15 TRBJ2-3 NA TRBV14 NA TGTGCCAGCAGCCAAAGGACTGTAAGCACAGATACGCAGTATTTT CASSQRTVSTDTQYF
12 TRBJ1-5 NA TRBV27 NA TGTGCCAGCAAACAGTACAATCAGCCCCAGCATTTT CASKQYNQPQHF
15 TRBJ2-7 TRBD2 TRBV4-2 NA TGTGCCAGCAGCCAATCGGGAGGGAGCTCCTACGAGCAGTACTTC CASSQSGGSSYEQYF
13 TRBJ2-7 NA TRBV21-1 NA TGTGCCAGACTAAATGAGGCAGGGCGCGAGCAGTACTTC CARLNEAGREQYF
13 TRBJ1-2 NA TRBV5-1 NA TGCGCCAGCAGCCCAACCGGGACCCTCGGCTACACCTTC CASSPTGTLGYTF
13 TRBJ2-3 TRBD1 TRBV27 NA TGTGCCAGTGGGGGACAGAACACAGATACGCAGTATTTT CASGGQNTDTQYF
19 TRBJ2-1 TRBD2 TRBV15 NA TGTGCCACCAGCAGAGATCGAATCGGCGGCGGGGGGACACACAATGAGCAGTTCTTC CATSRDRIGGGGTHNEQFF
13 TRBJ2-7 TRBD2 TRBV20-1 NA TGCAGTGCTAGTAGGGGACTAGACTACGAGCAGTACTTC CSASRGLDYEQYF
15 TRBJ2-7 TRBD2 TRBV3-1 NA TGTGCCAGCAGTACCCGGACTAGCGGGAGCTACGAGCAGTACTTC CASSTRTSGSYEQYF
14 TRBJ1-1 TRBD1 TRBV7-9 NA TGTGCCAGCACCCGACAGGGGAGAAGCACTGAAGCTTTCTTT CASTRQGRSTEAFF
14 TRBJ2-3 NA TRBV10-3 many TGTGCCATCAGTGGGACTTATCGCACAGATACGCAGTATTTT CAISGTYRTDTQYF
13 TRBJ2-3 NA TRBV24-1 few TGTGCCACCTCGGACGGGAGTCCAGATACGCAGTATTTT CATSDGSPDTQYF
14 TRBJ1-2 NA TRBV9 NA TGTGCCAGCAGCGTAGCTGTGAGAAACTATGGCTACACCTTC CASSVAVRNYGYTF
14 TRBJ1-2 TRBD1 TRBV7-9 NA TGTGCCAGCAGCGAACAACAGGGGGGCGGTGGCTACACCTTC CASSEQQGGGGYTF
13 TRBJ2-7 TRBD2 TRBV29-1 few TGCAGCGTTGGGAGCGGGGCACGCTACGAGCAGTACTTC CSVGSGARYEQYF
18 TRBJ1-5 NA TRBV21-1 NA TGTGCCAGCAGCAAAGGACAGGGGGGACCTAACCCTAATCAGCCCCAGCATTTT CASSKGQGGPNPNQPQHF
16 TRBJ2-1 TRBD1 TRBV6-5 NA TGTGCCAGCAGTTACTCGGAGTCAGGGGGCAGGAATGAGCAGTTCTTC CASSYSESGGRNEQFF
13 TRBJ2-7 NA TRBV6-5 few TGTGCCAGCAGCGGGCGCAGGGATGGCGAGCAGTACTTC CASSGRRDGEQYF
15 TRBJ2-7 NA TRBV4-1 many TGCGCCAGCAGCCAAGGCGACAGCCTAACCTACGAGCAGTACTTC CASSQGDSLTYEQYF
13 TRBJ2-7 NA TRBV4-3 NA TGCGCCAGCAGCCAAGACCCAGAAGTCGAGCAGTACTTC CASSQDPEVEQYF
19 TRBJ2-7 TRBD2 TRBV3-1 few TGTGCCAGCAGCCAAGCCCGTGGGACTACCCTCGCGGGACCTTACGAGCAGTACTTC CASSQARGTTLAGPYEQYF